This entry lists 23 T cell receptor beta chains sequenced from one sample in a study of blood T cells in healthy people across ages. PCR was performed a second time for roughly 7 to 12 cycles using a sample-barcoded 5' primer and a J-beta primer mix. Using its own MiXCR run on the 5' RACE reads, TCRdb lists one record per CDR3 protein. The profile covers roughly 1,500,000 distinct CDR3 sequences, with about 31% appearing a single time and 10% to 12% taken by the ten largest. What was sequenced was blood. The receptors were gathered from a woman aged 25 to 39 in good health.

This chain connects TRBV25-1 to TRBJ1-5; the match to TRBD1 covers 12 bases. The germline CDR1 and CDR2 sequences are MGHDK and SYGVNS. The V gene end was trimmed by 8 bases and the J gene end by 7 bases; junction bases not matched to a gene: 12. The CDR3 loop spans 16 amino acids. CDR3 nucleotides: TGTGCCAGCGGCGATGCGGGACAGGGGGCACGGCAGCCCCAGCATTTT. It translates to CASGDAGQGARQPQHF. Together with reference TRBV25-1 and TRBJ1-5, the CDR3 gives the full variable domain: EADIYQTPRYLVIGTGKKITLECSQTMGHDKMYWYQQDPGMELHLIHYSYGVNSTEKGDLSSESTVSRIRTEHFPLTLESARPSHTSQYLCASGDAGQGARQPQHFGDGTRLSIL.

J is TRBJ2-4 and V is TRBV28, with 9 nucleotides matching TRBD1. Matching the DNA end better, TRBJ2-7 makes the J call doubtful. This CDR3 contains 15 residues. Per the germline V gene, CDR1 is MDHEN and CDR2 is SYDVKM. CDR3 residues: CASTGGTGSIYEQYF. The CDR3 nucleotides are TGTGCCAGCACCGGCGGGACAGGGAGTATTTACGAGCAGTACTTC.

The sample holds a few counts of this clonotype. The CDR3 region is CASSLGHSGQVSKWYGYTF. The CDR3 nucleotides read TGCGCCAGCAGCTTGGGCCACTCGGGACAGGTTTCTAAATGGTATGGCTACACCTTC. The chain has TRBV5-1 and TRBJ1-2; 8 nucleotides agree with TRBD1. The germline V gene has CDR1 SGHRS and CDR2 YFSETQ. CDR3 length: 19 amino acids. V lost 0 bases and J lost 5; bases outside the gene matches: 18.

Concerning this clonotype itself: This may be a read error: a much more frequent sequence differs by one nucleotide. The chain joins TRBV12-3 or TRBV12-4 to TRBJ2-7; 10 nucleotides line up with TRBD1. V shed 3 bases and J 2 bases; nucleotides not matched to a gene: 4. The CDR3 is 15 residues long. CDR3 sequence reads: CASSFPTGGTYEQYF. The CDR3 coding sequence is TGTGCCAGCAGTTTCCCGACAGGGGGCACCTACGAGCAGTACTTC.

The chain combines TRBV6-1 with TRBJ2-1; 7 positions agree with TRBD2. Germline loops: CDR1 MNHNS, CDR2 SASEGT. CDR3 length: 15 amino acids. The trim removed 2 bases at V and 2 bases at J, leaving 3 bases unmatched. This CDR3 reads CASSESLAAYNEQFF. The DNA of the CDR3 is TGTGCCAGCAGTGAAAGCCTAGCGGCCTACAATGAGCAGTTCTTC.

The rearrangement joins TRBV7-2 to TRBJ2-7; the match to TRBD2 covers 10 bases. The V and J ends lost 5 bases and 2 bases, in that order; junction bases with no gene match: 6. The CDR3 extends over 15 amino acids. From germline, CDR1 is SGHTA and CDR2 FQGNSA. The CDR3 DNA sequence: TGTGCCAGCAGCCACAGCGGGAGGGATCCCTACGAGCAGTACTTC. It translates to CASSHSGRDPYEQYF. Full variable domain (outside the CDR3, taken from reference TRBV7-2 and TRBJ2-7): GAGVSQSPSNKVTEKGKDVELRCDPISGHTALYWYRQSLGQGLEFLIYFQGNSAPDKSGLPSDRFSAERTGGSVSTLTIQRTQQEDSAVYLCASSHSGRDPYEQYFGPGTRLTVT.

This clonotype was counted a single time. The J gene is TRBJ2-5, the V gene TRBV7-9; 10 bases match TRBD2. J lost 4 bases, V lost 3 bases, and 11 bases had no gene match. This CDR3 spans 17 amino acids. Germline V gene data show CDR1 as SEHNR and CDR2 as FQNEAQ (reference sequence). CDR3 DNA: TGTGCCAGCAGCTTCATGCTAGCGGGGGTATTTAGAGAGACCCAGTACTTC. Translated, it gives CASSFMLAGVFRETQYF. Full variable domain (missing parts from reference TRBV7-9 and TRBJ2-5): DTGVSQNPRHKITKRGQNVTFRCDPISEHNRLYWYRQTLGQGPEFLTYFQNEAQLEKSRLLSDRFSAERPKGSFSTLEIQRTEQGDSAMYLCASSFMLAGVFRETQYFGPGTRLLVL.

This clonotype was counted only a few times. V and J are TRBV4-1 and TRBJ1-2; D ambiguous. The V gene's germline CDR1 is MGHRA and CDR2 YSYEKL. CDR3 length equals 14 residues. Trimming left V 3 bases short and J 5 bases short, with 13 bases between. The CDR3 spells CASSQAGLRYGYTF. CDR3 in DNA: TGCGCCAGCAGCCAGGCAGGACTTCGTTATGGCTACACCTTC.

On this clonotype: A much larger clonotype is one base distant, so this may be a read error. In DNA form, the CDR3 reads TGTGCCATCAGTGAGGCCGGGGCCTCCTACGAGCAGTACTTC. The encoded protein is CAISEAGASYEQYF. This chain uses TRBV10-3 with TRBJ2-7; D assignment may be TRBD1 or TRBD2 (5 bases each). Germline values: CDR1 ENHRY, CDR2 SYGVKD. The CDR3 has 14 amino acids. V was shortened by 2 bases and J by 0 bases, with 8 bases between the two germline ends.

In this sample, this clonotype turned up many times. The rearrangement uses TRBV29-1 and TRBJ2-5, with TRBD2 matching over 8 bases. CDR3 size: 15 residues. V dropped 3 bases and J dropped 4; count of bases not matched to a gene: 10. The germline V gene encodes CDR1 SQVTM and CDR2 ANQGSEA. In DNA, the CDR3 is TGCAGCGTTGAGGGTCGGGGGGGCCCTGGAGAGACCCAGTACTTC. This encodes CSVEGRGGPGETQYF.

The chain links TRBV10-3 to TRBJ1-6, with TRBD1 matching over 8 bases. The V segment lost 4 bases and the J segment 7 bases; nucleotides outside the gene matches: 12. The CDR3 spans 17 residues. The V gene's germline CDR1 is ENHRY and CDR2 SYGVKD. The CDR3 is CAISVETGEAWNSPLHF. CDR3 DNA: TGTGCCATCAGTGTTGAGACAGGGGAGGCCTGGAATTCACCCCTCCACTTT.

This clonotype occurred a few times. V usage is TRBV6-1 and J usage is TRBJ2-6, with D hard to call. This CDR3 spans 14 amino acids. Trimming took off 0 bases at V and 2 bases at J, with 2 bases between the two ends. From germline, CDR1 is MNHNS and CDR2 SASEGT. This chain's CDR3 is CASSEAPGANVLTF. Written as DNA, the CDR3 is TGTGCCAGCAGTGAAGCTCCTGGGGCCAACGTCCTGACTTTC.

This clonotype turned up a few times. The chain is built from TRBV2 and TRBJ2-3; 9 bases line up with TRBD2. CDR3 length: 20 residues. Trimming removed 4 bases from V and 5 bases from J; junction bases left unmatched: 22. Germline loops: CDR1 SNHLY, CDR2 FYNNEI. CDR3 protein: CASSGLEGSGGPKRRDTQYF. As DNA, the CDR3 is TGTGCCAGCAGTGGACTAGAGGGTAGCGGGGGACCTAAACGAAGAGATACGCAGTATTTT.

The table lists this clonotype with a few counts. V gene TRBV20-1 combines with J gene TRBJ2-3; possible D gene TRBD2, 6 bases. V lost 5 bases and J 4 bases, leaving 10 bases between the germline ends. Germline V gene data show CDR1 as DFQATT and CDR2 as SNEGSKA (reference sequence). The CDR3 runs 12 residues. CDR3 DNA sequence: TGCAGTGCTCTCGGGACTCCAGATACGCAGTATTTT. The encoded protein is CSALGTPDTQYF.

This clonotype occurred a few times. The V and J genes are TRBV27 and TRBJ1-5; 7 nucleotides agree with TRBD1. Germline V gene data show CDR1 as MNHEY and CDR2 as SMNVEV (reference sequence). Trimming took 9 bases from V and 7 from J; bases not matched to a gene: 9. The CDR3 spans 13 residues. The CDR3 DNA follows: TGTGCCAGAACCACCGGGACAGCGCAGCCCCAGCATTTT. Its protein is CARTTGTAQPQHF.

This clonotype occurred many times. The rearrangement uses TRBV4-1 and TRBJ2-3; no reliable D call. Germline V gene sequence: CDR1 MGHRA, CDR2 YSYEKL. This CDR3 contains 13 residues. Trimming pared 3 bases from V and 3 bases from J, leaving 7 bases between. The CDR3 nucleotides read TGCGCCAGCAGCCACGCTGGGACAGATACGCAGTATTTT. Translation gives CASSHAGTDTQYF.

The chain employs TRBV27 and TRBJ2-7; D is unclear. Trimming took off 8 bases at V and 4 bases at J, with 12 bases between the two ends. Per the germline V gene, CDR1 is MNHEY and CDR2 is SMNVEV (reference sequence). The CDR3 is 12 residues long. CDR3 nucleotide sequence: TGTGCCAGCTGGAGTTCCCAATACGAGCAGTACTTC. This codes for CASWSSQYEQYF.

This chain joins TRBV7-2 and TRBJ2-1; 8 bases match TRBD2. The V segment lost 0 bases and the J segment 7 bases; nucleotides outside the gene matches: 5. Per the germline V gene, CDR1 is SGHTA and CDR2 is FQGNSA. The CDR3 spans 15 residues. The CDR3 DNA reads TGTGCCAGCAGCTTAGCTCACGGGAGGGAGAATGAGCAGTTCTTC. Protein sequence: CASSLAHGRENEQFF.

This clonotype has a handful of counts. The chain couples TRBV20-1 to TRBJ1-1; TRBD1 is a possible D gene (5 bases). V was trimmed by 2 bases and J by 6 bases, leaving 22 bases between them. The CDR3 is made up of 16 amino acids. Looked up from germline, CDR1 is DFQATT and CDR2 is SNEGSKA (reference sequence). The CDR3 sequence: CSARFPPEKGRAEAFF. CDR3 sequence (DNA): TGCAGTGCTAGATTCCCCCCGGAAAAGGGGAGAGCTGAAGCTTTCTTT.

The rearrangement joins TRBV30 to TRBJ2-3; perhaps TRBD2 as D (5 bases). The CDR3 is 13 amino acids. Germline V lookup: CDR1 GTSNPN, CDR2 SVGIG (reference sequence). V gave up 3 bases and J gave up 5 bases, with 12 bases separating them. The CDR3 nucleotides read TGTGCCTGGAGAACACCCGCGGGAGATACGCAGTATTTT. The encoded protein is CAWRTPAGDTQYF.

This clonotype came up a few times. This chain uses TRBV18 with TRBJ2-3, with 7 bases matching TRBD2. Trimming took 3 bases from V and 3 from J; bases not matched to a gene: 3. This CDR3 contains 14 residues. CDR1 and CDR2 (germline): KGHSH, LQKENI. The CDR3, as DNA: TGTGCCAGCTCACCGAGCGGGAATACAGATACGCAGTATTTT. Translation gives CASSPSGNTDTQYF.

The sample holds one count of this clonotype. The junction does not match germline at one end; this may be a read error. The chain combines TRBV11-2 with TRBJ2-3; perhaps TRBD2 as D (5 bases). From germline, CDR1 is SGHAT and CDR2 FQNNGV. The length of the CDR3 is 14 residues. The CDR3: CACSTTRAADTQYF. The CDR3 region has the DNA TGTGCCTGCAGCACCACTAGAGCTGCAGATACGCAGTATTTT.

There are many counts of this clonotype. This rearrangement joins TRBV28 to TRBJ2-1; D not certain. This CDR3 spans 14 amino acids. Trimming removed 2 bases from V and 1 base from J, with 6 bases in between. Germline CDR1 MDHEN, CDR2 SYDVKM. As DNA, the CDR3 is TGTGCCAGCAGTTTAGCGGCTTCCTACAATGAGCAGTTCTTC. Its translation is CASSLAASYNEQFF.